Here is one TCR beta chain with its context. The data belong to a study of OX40 agonist ivuxolimab in advanced cancers. The data were produced by immunoSEQ multiplex PCR, yet TCRdb's version contains in-frame clones alone and is incomplete. This table holds about 32,000 clones, roughly nine tenths found once. The CDR3 length is 14 residues. V lost 5 bases to trimming and J lost 5 bases; unmatched junction nucleotides: 7. Per germline, CDR1 GTSNPN and CDR2 SVGIG (reference sequence). The TCR was taken from an adult with an advanced solid tumor such as melanoma, head and neck, liver or kidney cancer. The sample in question was CD4+ or CD8+ T cells sorted from blood, obtained in a trial of the OX40 agonist ivuxolimab. V usage is TRBV30 and J usage is TRBJ1-5; 9 nucleotides agree with TRBD1. CDR3 residues: CAWSSGQGDQPQHF. The CDR3 DNA sequence: TGTGCCTGGTCGTCGGGACAGGGTGATCAGCCCCAGCATTTT.